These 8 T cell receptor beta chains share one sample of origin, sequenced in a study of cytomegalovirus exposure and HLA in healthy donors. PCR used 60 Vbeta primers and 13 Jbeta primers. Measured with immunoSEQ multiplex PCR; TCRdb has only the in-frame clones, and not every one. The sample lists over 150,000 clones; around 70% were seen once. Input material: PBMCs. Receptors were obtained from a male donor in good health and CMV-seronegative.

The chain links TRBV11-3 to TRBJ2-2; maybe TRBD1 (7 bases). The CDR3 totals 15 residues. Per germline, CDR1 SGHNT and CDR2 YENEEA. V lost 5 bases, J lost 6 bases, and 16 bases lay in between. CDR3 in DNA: TGTGCCAGCAGCAGGGGGGACAGCGGTTCCGGGGAGCTGTTTTTT. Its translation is CASSRGDSGSGELFF.

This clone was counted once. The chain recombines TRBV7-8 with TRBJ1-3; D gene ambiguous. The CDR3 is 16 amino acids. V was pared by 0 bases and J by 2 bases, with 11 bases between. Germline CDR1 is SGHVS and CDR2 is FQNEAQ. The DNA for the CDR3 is TGTGCCAGCAGCTTAGCGGTGCAGGTTACTGGAAACACCATATATTTT. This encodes CASSLAVQVTGNTIYF.

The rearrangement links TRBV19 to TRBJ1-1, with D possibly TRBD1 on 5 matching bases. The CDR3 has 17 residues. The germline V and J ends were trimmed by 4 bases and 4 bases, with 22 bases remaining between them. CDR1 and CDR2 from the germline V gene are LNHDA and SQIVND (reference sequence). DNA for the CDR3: TGTGCCAGTAGTAACCTCCCGGGTGGAGGGGAGAGCACTGAAGCTTTCTTT. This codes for CASSNLPGGGESTEAFF. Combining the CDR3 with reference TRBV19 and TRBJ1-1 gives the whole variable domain DGGITQSPKYLFRKEGQNVTLSCEQNLNHDAMYWYRQDPGQGLRLIYYSQIVNDFQKGDIAEGYSVSREKKESFPLTVTSAQKNPTAFYLCASSNLPGGGESTEAFFGQGTRLTVV.

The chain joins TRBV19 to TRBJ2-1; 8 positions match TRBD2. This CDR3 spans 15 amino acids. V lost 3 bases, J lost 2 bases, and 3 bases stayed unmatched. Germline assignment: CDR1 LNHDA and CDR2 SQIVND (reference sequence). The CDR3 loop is CASSIALAAYNEQFF. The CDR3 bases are TGTGCCAGTAGTATTGCACTAGCGGCCTACAATGAGCAGTTCTTC. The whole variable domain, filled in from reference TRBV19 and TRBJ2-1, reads DGGITQSPKYLFRKEGQNVTLSCEQNLNHDAMYWYRQDPGQGLRLIYYSQIVNDFQKGDIAEGYSVSREKKESFPLTVTSAQKNPTAFYLCASSIALAAYNEQFFGPGTRLTVL.

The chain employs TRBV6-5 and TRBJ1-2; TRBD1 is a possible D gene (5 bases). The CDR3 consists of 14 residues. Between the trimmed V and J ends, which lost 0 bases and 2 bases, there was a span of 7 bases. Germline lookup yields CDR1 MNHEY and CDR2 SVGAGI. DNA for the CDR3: TGTGCCAGCAGTTACTCGAGGACAAACTATGGCTACACCTTC. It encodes CASSYSRTNYGYTF.

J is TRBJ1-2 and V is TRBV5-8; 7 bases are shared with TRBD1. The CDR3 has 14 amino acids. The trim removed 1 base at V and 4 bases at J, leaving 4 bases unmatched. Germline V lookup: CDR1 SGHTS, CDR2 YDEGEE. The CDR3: CASSLRGTAYGYTF. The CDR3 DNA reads TGTGCCAGCAGCTTGCGCGGGACAGCCTATGGCTACACCTTC.

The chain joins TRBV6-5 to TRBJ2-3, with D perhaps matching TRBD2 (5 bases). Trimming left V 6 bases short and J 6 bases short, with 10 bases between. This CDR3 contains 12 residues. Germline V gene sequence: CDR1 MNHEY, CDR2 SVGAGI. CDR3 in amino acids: CASRPLGDTQYF. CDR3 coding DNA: TGTGCCAGCAGACCACTAGGGGATACGCAGTATTTT.

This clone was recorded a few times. DNA for the CDR3: TGTGCCAGCAGACCTAACAGGGGAATAACGGGAAACACCATATATTTT. The encoded protein is CASRPNRGITGNTIYF. The V gene is TRBV28, the J gene TRBJ1-3; 7 bases line up with TRBD1. Germline V CDR1 and CDR2: MDHEN, SYDVKM. The CDR3 runs to 16 residues. Losses at the gene ends were 6 bases for V and 4 bases for J; bases not matched to a gene: 12.